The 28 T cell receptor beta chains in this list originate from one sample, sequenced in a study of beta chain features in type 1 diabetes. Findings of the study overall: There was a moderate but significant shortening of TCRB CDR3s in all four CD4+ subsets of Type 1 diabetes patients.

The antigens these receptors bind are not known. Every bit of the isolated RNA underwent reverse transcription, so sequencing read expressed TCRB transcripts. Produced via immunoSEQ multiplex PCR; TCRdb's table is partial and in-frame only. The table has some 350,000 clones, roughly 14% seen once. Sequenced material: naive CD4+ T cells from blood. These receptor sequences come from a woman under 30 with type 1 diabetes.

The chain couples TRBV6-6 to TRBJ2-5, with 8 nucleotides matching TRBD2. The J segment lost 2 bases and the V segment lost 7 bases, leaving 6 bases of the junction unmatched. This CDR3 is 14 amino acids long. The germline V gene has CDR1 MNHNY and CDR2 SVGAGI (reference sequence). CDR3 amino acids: CASILAGTQETQYF. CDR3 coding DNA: TGTGCCAGCATCTTAGCGGGGACACAAGAGACCCAGTACTTC.

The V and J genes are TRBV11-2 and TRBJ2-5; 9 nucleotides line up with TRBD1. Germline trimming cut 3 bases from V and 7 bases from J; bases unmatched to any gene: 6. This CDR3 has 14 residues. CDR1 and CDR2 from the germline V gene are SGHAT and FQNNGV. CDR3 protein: CASSFSDRGGTQYF. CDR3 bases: TGTGCCAGCAGCTTCTCCGACAGGGGGGGGACCCAGTACTTC.

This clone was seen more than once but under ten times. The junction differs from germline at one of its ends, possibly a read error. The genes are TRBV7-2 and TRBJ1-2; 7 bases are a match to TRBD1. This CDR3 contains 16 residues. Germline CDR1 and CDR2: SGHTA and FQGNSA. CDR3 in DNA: TGCGCCAGCAGCCAAGATAGCGTGACAGGGTGGAATGGCTACACCTTC. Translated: CASSQDSVTGWNGYTF.

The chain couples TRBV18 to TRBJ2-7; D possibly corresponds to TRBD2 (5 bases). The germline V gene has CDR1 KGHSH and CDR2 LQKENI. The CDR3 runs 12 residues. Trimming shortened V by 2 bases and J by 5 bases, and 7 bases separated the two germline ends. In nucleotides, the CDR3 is TGTGCCAGCTCACCAATGGAGGACGAGCAGTACTTC. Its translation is CASSPMEDEQYF.

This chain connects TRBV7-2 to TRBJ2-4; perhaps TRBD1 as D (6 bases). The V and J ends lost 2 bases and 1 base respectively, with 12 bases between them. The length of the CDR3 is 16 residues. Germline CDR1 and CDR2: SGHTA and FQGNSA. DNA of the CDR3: TGTGCCAGCAGCTTACAGGGGTCCCTTGCCAAAAACATTCAGTACTTC. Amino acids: CASSLQGSLAKNIQYF.

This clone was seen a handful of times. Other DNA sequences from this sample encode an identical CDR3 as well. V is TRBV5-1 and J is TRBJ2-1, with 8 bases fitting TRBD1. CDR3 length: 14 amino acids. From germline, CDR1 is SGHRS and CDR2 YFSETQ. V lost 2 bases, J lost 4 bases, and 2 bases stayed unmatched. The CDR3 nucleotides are TGCGCCAGCAGCTTCGGGACAGGTTACAATGAGCAGTTCTTC. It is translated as CASSFGTGYNEQFF.

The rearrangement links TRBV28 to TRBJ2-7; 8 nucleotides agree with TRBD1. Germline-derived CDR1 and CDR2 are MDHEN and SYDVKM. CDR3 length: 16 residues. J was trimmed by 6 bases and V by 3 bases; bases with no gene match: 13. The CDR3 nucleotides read TGTGCCAGCAGTTTCTTCCCACAGGGGGTATTATCCGAGCAGTACTTC. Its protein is CASSFFPQGVLSEQYF.

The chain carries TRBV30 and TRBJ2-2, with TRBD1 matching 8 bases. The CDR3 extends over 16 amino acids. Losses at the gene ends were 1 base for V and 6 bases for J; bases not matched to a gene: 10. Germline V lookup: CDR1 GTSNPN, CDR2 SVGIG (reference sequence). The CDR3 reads CAWSAAPGTGPGELFF. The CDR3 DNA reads TGTGCCTGGAGTGCCGCCCCGGGGACAGGCCCCGGGGAGCTGTTTTTT.

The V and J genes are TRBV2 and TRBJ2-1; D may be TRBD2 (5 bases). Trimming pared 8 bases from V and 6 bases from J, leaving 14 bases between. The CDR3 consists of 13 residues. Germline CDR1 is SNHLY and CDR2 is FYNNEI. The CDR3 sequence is CASGRGGGNEQFF. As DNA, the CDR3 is TGTGCCAGCGGGCGCGGTGGAGGCAATGAGCAGTTCTTC.

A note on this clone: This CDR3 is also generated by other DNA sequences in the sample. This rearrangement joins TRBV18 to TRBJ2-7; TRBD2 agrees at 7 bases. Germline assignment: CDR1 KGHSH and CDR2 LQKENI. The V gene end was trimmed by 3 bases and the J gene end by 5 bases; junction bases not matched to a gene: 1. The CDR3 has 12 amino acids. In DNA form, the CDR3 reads TGTGCCAGCTCACCCGGGGGGAACGAGCAGTACGTC. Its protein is CASSPGGNEQYV.

As DNA, the CDR3 is TGTGCCAGCAGCCAGAAGCGGGAGAGTAACACAGATACGCAGTATTTT. Amino acid sequence: CASSQKRESNTDTQYF. The gene calls are TRBV5-4 and TRBJ2-3; 8 nucleotides align to TRBD2. V was clipped by 4 bases and J by 2 bases; unmatched bases: 9. Germline CDR1 SGHNT, CDR2 YYREEE (reference sequence). This CDR3 is built from 16 residues. The full variable domain, its missing parts supplied by reference TRBV5-4 and TRBJ2-3, is ETGVTQSPTHLIKTRGQQVTLRCSSQSGHNTVSWYQQALGQGPQFIFQYYREEENGRGNFPPRFSGLQFPNYSSELNVNALELDDSALYLCASSQKRESNTDTQYFGPGTRLTVL.

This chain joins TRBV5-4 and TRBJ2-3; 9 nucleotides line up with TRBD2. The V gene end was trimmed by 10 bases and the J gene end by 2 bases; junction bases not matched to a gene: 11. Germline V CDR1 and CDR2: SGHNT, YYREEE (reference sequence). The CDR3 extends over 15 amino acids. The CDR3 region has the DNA TGTGCCCATGGGAGCGGGAGGACCTACACAGATACGCAGTATTTT. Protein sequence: CAHGSGRTYTDTQYF.

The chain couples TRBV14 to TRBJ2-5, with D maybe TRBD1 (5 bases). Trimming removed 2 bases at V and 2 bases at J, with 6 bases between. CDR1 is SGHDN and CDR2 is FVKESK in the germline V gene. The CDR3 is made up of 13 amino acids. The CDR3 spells CASSQQGQETQYF. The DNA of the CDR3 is TGTGCCAGCAGCCAACAGGGACAAGAGACCCAGTACTTC.

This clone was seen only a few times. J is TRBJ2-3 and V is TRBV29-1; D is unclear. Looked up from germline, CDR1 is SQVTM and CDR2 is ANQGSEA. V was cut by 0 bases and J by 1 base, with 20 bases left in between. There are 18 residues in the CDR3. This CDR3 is CSVEEPLPSRGGTDTQYF. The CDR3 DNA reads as TGCAGCGTTGAAGAACCGCTACCAAGCAGAGGTGGCACAGATACGCAGTATTTT.

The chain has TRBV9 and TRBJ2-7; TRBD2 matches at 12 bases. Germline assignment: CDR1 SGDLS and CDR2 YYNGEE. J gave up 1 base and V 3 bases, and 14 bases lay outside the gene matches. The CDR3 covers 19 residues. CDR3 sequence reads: CASSDPSTSGTSGSYEQYF. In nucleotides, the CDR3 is TGTGCCAGCAGCGACCCTTCGACTTCCGGGACTAGCGGGTCCTACGAGCAGTACTTC.

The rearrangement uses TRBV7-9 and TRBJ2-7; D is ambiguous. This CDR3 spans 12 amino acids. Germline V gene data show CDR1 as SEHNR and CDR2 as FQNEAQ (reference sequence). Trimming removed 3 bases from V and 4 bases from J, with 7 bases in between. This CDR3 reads CASSFSVYEQYF. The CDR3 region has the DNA TGTGCCAGCAGCTTTTCAGTTTACGAGCAGTACTTC.

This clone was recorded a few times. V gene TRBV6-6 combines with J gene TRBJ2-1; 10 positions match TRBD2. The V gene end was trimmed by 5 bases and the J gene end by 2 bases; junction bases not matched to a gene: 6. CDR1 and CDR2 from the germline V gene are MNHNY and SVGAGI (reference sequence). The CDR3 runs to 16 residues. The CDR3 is CASSTGTSVAYNEQFF. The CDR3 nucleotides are TGTGCCAGCAGTACCGGGACTAGCGTGGCCTACAATGAGCAGTTCTTC.

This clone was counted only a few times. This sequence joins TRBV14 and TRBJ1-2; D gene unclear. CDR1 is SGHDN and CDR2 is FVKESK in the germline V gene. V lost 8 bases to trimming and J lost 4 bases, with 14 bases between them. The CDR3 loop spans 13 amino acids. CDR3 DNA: TGTGCCAGCCTCTCCGAGATCGTCTATGGCTACACCTTC. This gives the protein CASLSEIVYGYTF.

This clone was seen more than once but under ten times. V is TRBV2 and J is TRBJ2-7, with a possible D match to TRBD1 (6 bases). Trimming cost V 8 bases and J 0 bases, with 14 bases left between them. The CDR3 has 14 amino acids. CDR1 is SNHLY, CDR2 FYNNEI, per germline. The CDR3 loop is CASGPGQLSYEQYF. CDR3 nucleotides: TGTGCCAGCGGACCCGGACAGCTCTCCTACGAGCAGTACTTC. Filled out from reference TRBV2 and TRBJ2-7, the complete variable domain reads EPEVTQTPSHQVTQMGQEVILRCVPISNHLYFYWYRQILGQKVEFLVSFYNNEISEKSEIFDDQFSVERPDGSNFTLKIRSTKLEDSAMYFCASGPGQLSYEQYFGPGTRLTVT.

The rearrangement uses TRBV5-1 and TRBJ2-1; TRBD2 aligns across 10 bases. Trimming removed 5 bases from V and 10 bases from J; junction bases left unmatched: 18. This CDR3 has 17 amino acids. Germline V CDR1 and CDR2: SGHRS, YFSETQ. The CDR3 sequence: CASSRGVAGGSLTEQFF. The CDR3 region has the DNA TGCGCCAGCAGTAGAGGGGTAGCGGGAGGTTCCCTTACGGAGCAGTTCTTC.

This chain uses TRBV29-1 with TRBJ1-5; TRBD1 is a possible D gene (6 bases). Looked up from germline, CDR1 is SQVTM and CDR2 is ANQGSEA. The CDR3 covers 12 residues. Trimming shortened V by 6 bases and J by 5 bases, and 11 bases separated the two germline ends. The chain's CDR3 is CSVRTADQPQHF. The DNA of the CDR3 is TGCAGCGTACGGACAGCGGATCAGCCCCAGCATTTT.

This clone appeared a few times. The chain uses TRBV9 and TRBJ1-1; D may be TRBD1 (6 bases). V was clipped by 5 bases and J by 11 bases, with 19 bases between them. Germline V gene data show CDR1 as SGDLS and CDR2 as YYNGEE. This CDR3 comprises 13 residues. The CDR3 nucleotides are TGTGCCAGCAGTGTAACAGGGAGCCCTGTGGCTTTCTTT. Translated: CASSVTGSPVAFF.

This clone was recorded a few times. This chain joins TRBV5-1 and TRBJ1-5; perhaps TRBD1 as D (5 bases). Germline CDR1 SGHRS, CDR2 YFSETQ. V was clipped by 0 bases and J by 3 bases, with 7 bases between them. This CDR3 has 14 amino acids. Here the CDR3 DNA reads TGCGCCAGCAGCTTGGCGGGACTCAATCAGCCCCAGCATTTT. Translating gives CASSLAGLNQPQHF.

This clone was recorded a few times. This CDR3 is CASRRDRGTDTQYF. CDR3 nucleotides: TGTGCCAGCAGACGGGACAGGGGAACAGATACGCAGTATTTT. The chain couples TRBV5-4 to TRBJ2-3; 10 nucleotides agree with TRBD1. The germline V gene has CDR1 SGHNT and CDR2 YYREEE (reference sequence). V lost 5 bases, J lost 3 bases, and 3 bases stayed unmatched. The length of the CDR3 is 14 residues.

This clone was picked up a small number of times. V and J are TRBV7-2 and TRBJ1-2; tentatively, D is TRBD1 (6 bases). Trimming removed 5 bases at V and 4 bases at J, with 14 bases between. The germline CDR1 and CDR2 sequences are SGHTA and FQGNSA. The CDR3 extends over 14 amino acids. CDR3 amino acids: CASSDYRVSYGYTF. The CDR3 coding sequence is TGTGCCAGCAGCGATTACAGGGTTAGCTATGGCTACACCTTC.

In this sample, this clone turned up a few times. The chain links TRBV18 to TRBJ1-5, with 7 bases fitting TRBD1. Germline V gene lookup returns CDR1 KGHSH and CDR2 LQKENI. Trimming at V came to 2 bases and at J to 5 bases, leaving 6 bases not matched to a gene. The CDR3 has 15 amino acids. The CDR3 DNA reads TGTGCCAGCTCACCAACAGGGGTTGGGGATCAGCCCCAGCATTTT. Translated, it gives CASSPTGVGDQPQHF.

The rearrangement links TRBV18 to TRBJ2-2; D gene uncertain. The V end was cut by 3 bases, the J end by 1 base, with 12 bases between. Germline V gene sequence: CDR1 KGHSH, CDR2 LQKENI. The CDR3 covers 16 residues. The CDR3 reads CASSPWSPRNTGELFF. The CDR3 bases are TGTGCCAGCTCACCGTGGAGCCCAAGGAACACCGGGGAGCTGTTTTTT.

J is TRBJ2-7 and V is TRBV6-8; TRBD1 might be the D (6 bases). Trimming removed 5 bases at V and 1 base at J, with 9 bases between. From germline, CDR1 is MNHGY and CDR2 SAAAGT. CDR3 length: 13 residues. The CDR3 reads CASSLRGSYEQYV. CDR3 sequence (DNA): TGTGCCAGCAGTCTCAGGGGATCCTACGAGCAGTACGTC.